This T cell receptor (beta chain) is from a study of patients and donors after allogeneic stem cell transplantation. TCRdb redid the calling of the RT-PCR reads with MiXCR, one entry per CDR3 protein. Of more than 150,000 distinct CDR3 sequences in the sample, approximately 41% were seen once. This clonotype was found a few times. CDR1 is SEHNR, CDR2 FQNEAQ, per germline (reference sequence). Trimming took 0 bases from V and 6 from J; bases not matched to a gene: 2. This CDR3 region has 13 residues. The source is a human donor who was either an allogeneic HSCT recipient or a stem cell or donor lymphocyte infusion donor (not recorded which). It is not recorded whose cells these are; they may come from a transplant donor. Sequenced: blood, either unsorted or a sorted T cell fraction (not recorded which). The chain has TRBV7-9 and TRBJ2-7; TRBD2 agrees at 7 bases. The CDR3 protein is CASSLASGIEQYF. CDR3 DNA: TGTGCCAGCAGCTTAGCGAGCGGGATCGAGCAGTACTTC.